The clone carrying this T cell receptor (beta chain) appeared once. Its target is unknown. The repertoire was sequenced with immunoSEQ multiplex PCR; TCRdb's copy has only in-frame clones and lacks some. The table has around 100,000 clones, about 85% seen once. This entry is derived from a study of T cell responses to AZD1222 COVID-19 vaccine. The study, taken as a whole, reports: The number of AZD1222 recipients seropositive at baseline was only 6 or 7. Sampled repertoires all dated from after the peak T cell response. Among the donors, most were white British and more were female, and clonal diversity was possibly underestimated.

Trimming removed 5 bases at V and 0 bases at J, with 11 bases between. There are 16 residues in the CDR3. Germline V lookup: CDR1 SNHLY, CDR2 FYNNEI. The input for sequencing was peripheral blood, taken 28 days after the second AZD1222 dose. The receptor was derived from an adult who received the AZD1222 COVID-19 vaccine. The rearrangement links TRBV2 to TRBJ2-6; no reliable D call. In nucleotides, the CDR3 is TGTGCCAGCAGTCGCGGACGGTTCTCTGGGGCCAACGTCCTGACTTTC. It codes for CASSRGRFSGANVLTF.